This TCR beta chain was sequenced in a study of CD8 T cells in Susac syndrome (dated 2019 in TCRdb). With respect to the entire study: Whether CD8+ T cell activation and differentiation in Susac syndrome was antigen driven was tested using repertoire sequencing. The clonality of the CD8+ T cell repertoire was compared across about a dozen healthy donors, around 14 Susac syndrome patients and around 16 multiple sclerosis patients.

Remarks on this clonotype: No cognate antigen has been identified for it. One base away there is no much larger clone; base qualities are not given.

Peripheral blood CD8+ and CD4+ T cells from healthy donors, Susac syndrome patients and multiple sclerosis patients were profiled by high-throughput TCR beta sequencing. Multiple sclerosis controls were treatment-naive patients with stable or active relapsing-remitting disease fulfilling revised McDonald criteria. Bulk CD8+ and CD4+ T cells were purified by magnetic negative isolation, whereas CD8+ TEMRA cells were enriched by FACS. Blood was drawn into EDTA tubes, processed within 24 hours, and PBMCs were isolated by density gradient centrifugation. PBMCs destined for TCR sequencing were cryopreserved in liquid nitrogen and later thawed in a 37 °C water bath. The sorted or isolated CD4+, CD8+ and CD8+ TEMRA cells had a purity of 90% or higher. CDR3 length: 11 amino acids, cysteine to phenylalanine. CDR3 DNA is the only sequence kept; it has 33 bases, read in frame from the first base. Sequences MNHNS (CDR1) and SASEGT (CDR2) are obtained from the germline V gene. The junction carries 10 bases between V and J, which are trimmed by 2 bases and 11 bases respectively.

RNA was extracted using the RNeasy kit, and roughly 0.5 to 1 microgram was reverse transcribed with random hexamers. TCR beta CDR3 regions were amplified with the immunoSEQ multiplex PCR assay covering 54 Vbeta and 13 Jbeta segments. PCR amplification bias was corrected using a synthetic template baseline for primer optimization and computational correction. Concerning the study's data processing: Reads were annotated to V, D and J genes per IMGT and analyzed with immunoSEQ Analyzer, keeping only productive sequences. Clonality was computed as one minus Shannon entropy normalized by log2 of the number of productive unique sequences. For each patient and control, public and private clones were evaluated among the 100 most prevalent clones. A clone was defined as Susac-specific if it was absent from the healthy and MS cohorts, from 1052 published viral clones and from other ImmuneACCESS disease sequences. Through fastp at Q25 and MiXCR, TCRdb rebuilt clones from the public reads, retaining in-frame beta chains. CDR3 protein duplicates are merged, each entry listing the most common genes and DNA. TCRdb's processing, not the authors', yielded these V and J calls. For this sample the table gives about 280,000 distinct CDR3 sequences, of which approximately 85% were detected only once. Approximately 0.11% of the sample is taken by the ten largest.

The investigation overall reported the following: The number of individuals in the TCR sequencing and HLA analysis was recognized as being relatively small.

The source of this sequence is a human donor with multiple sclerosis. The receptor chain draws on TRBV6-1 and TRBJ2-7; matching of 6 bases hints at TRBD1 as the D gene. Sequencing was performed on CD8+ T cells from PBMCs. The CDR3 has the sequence CASSENRDKYF. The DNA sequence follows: TGTGCCAGCAGTGAAAACAGGGACAAGTACTTC.